A selection of T cell receptor beta chains follows, all from one sample in a study of blood T cells in healthy people across ages. TCRdb itself ran the 5' RACE reads through MiXCR, one entry per CDR3 protein. The data contain approximately 900,000 distinct CDR3 sequences, around 46% of them singletons. Sequencing used blood. These receptors all stem from a man in his thirties or forties in good health. The CDR3 runs from the conserved cysteine through the conserved F or W. D genes are given only for firm matches. Clone size is not always given. Where it is, it says once, few, many or a class for expanded clones.

cdr3_aa | cdr3_nt | d_call | cdr3_length | clone_size | j_call | v_call
CASSFYHSSYEQYF | TGTGCCAGCAGCTTCTATCACAGTTCCTACGAGCAGTACTTC | - | 14 | - | TRBJ2-7 | TRBV7-2
CSVEIRDREYF | TGCAGCGTTGAAATACGGGACAGAGAGTACTTC | TRBD1 | 11 | - | TRBJ2-7 | TRBV29-1
CASGTSSNYGYTF | TGTGCCAGCGGGACAAGTTCTAACTATGGCTACACCTTC | - | 13 | once | TRBJ1-2 | TRBV7-9
CSVGGTLATNEKLFF | TGCAGTGTTGGGGGGACATTAGCAACTAATGAAAAACTGTTTTTT | - | 15 | - | TRBJ1-4 | TRBV20-1
CASSQPTGGRNEQFF | TGCGCCAGCAGCCAACCGACAGGGGGCCGCAATGAGCAGTTCTTC | TRBD1 | 15 | few | TRBJ2-1 | TRBV4-1
CASSSRTEPYEQYF | TGTGCCAGCAGTTCTCGGACGGAGCCCTACGAGCAGTACTTC | - | 14 | - | TRBJ2-7 | TRBV27
CSASTGSPYYEQYF | TGCAGTGCGAGTACAGGGAGCCCATACTACGAGCAGTACTTC | - | 14 | many | TRBJ2-7 | TRBV20-1
CASSLQSDGEAFF | TGTGCCAGCAGTCTTCAATCGGACGGTGAAGCTTTCTTT | - | 13 | few | TRBJ1-1 | TRBV6-1
CASSHPAGRGYTF | TGTGCCAGCAGCCATCCCGCGGGGCGTGGCTACACCTTC | - | 13 | - | TRBJ1-2 | TRBV14
CASSSLRVGEQFF | TGTGCCAGCAGCTCCCTTCGGGTGGGTGAGCAGTTCTTC | - | 13 | few | TRBJ2-1 | TRBV11-2
CASSPGQGMNEQYF | TGTGCCAGCAGCCCGGGACAGGGGATGAATGAGCAGTACTTC | TRBD1 | 14 | - | TRBJ2-5 | TRBV12-3/TRBV12-4
CASSWGPAGGDEQFF | TGTGCCAGCAGTTGGGGACCAGCGGGGGGTGATGAGCAGTTCTTC | TRBD2 | 15 | - | TRBJ2-1 | TRBV6-5
CASSLAGAEGEKLFF | TGTGCCAGCAGCTTAGCTGGGGCGGAGGGTGAAAAACTGTTTTTT | - | 15 | once | TRBJ1-4 | TRBV11-2
CSARDKRGSNQPQHF | TGCAGTGCTAGAGATAAGCGGGGTAGCAATCAGCCCCAGCATTTT | - | 15 | many | TRBJ1-5 | TRBV20-1
CASTSAGGPGELFF | TGTGCCAGCACGTCGGCAGGGGGTCCCGGGGAGCTGTTCTTT | TRBD1 | 14 | - | TRBJ2-2 | TRBV25-1
CSASGGVTQYF | TGCAGTGCTAGTGGGGGTGTTACCCAGTACTTC | - | 11 | - | TRBJ2-7 | TRBV20-1
CSAYRDIGKSPLHF | TGCAGTGCATACCGGGACATCGGGAAATCACCCCTCCACTTT | - | 14 | few | TRBJ1-6 | TRBV20-1
CATKIDSGTDTQYF | TGTGCCACGAAAATCGACTCGGGCACAGATACGCAGTATTTT | - | 14 | few | TRBJ2-3 | TRBV6-5
CASDVNEQFF | TGTGCCTCGGATGTGAATGAGCAGTTCTTC | - | 10 | few | TRBJ2-1 | TRBV30
CASSEARARGYTF | TGTGCCAGCAGTGAAGCTCGGGCGCGTGGCTACACCTTC | - | 13 | - | TRBJ1-2 | TRBV2
CASSPTDGGSNEQFF | TGTGCCAGCAGTCCTACTGACGGGGGGTCCAATGAGCAGTTCTTC | TRBD2 | 15 | many | TRBJ2-1 | TRBV7-3
CASQGFYNSPLHF | TGTGCCTCACAGGGCTTTTATAATTCACCCCTCCACTTT | - | 13 | - | TRBJ1-6 | TRBV25-1
CASSERHLNTEAFF | TGTGCCAGCAGTGAACGTCACTTGAACACTGAAGCTTTCTTT | - | 14 | once | TRBJ1-1 | TRBV2
CASSEWALGNSPLHF | TGTGCCAGCAGTGAGTGGGCCTTGGGGAATTCACCCCTCCACTTT | - | 15 | - | TRBJ1-6 | TRBV6-1
CASFRYGYTF | TGTGCCAGCTTTCGCTATGGCTACACCTTC | - | 10 | - | TRBJ1-2 | TRBV6-5
CASSVGTASGVSTDTQYF | TGTGCCAGCAGCGTAGGAACGGCTAGCGGGGTTAGCACAGATACGCAGTATTTT | TRBD2 | 18 | - | TRBJ2-3 | TRBV9
CSARDPGTSGVLAKNIQYF | TGCAGTGCTAGAGACCCCGGGACTAGCGGGGTTCTAGCCAAAAACATTCAGTACTTC | TRBD2 | 19 | - | TRBJ2-4 | TRBV20-1
CASSRDFLSEQFF | TGTGCCAGTAGTCGGGACTTCCTTAGTGAGCAGTTCTTC | - | 13 | - | TRBJ2-1 | TRBV19
CASSPPGLTDYGYTF | TGTGCCAGCTCACCACCCGGACTCACGGACTATGGCTACACCTTC | - | 15 | - | TRBJ1-2 | TRBV18
CASSPRPGGLNEQFF | TGTGCCAGCAGCCCCCGGCCAGGGGGGCTCAATGAGCAGTTCTTC | - | 15 | few | TRBJ2-1 | TRBV9
CASSVTENTEAFF | TGTGCTAGCAGCGTAACAGAGAACACTGAAGCTTTCTTT | - | 13 | - | TRBJ1-1 | TRBV7-7
CASSIKVGALYNEQFF | TGTGCCAGCAGTATTAAAGTTGGGGCCCTCTACAATGAGCAGTTCTTC | - | 16 | - | TRBJ2-1 | TRBV5-6
CASSRQSSYNEQFF | TGTGCCAGCAGCCGACAGTCCTCATACAATGAGCAGTTCTTC | - | 14 | - | TRBJ2-1 | TRBV7-2
CAWRVFSRDYNEQFF | TGTGCCTGGAGGGTTTTCAGCCGAGACTACAATGAGCAGTTCTTC | - | 15 | - | TRBJ2-1 | TRBV30
CASSLGDRDTEAFF | TGCGCCAGCAGCTTAGGGGACAGAGACACTGAAGCTTTCTTT | TRBD1 | 14 | - | TRBJ1-1 | TRBV5-1
CASSLWGSTKTGELFF | TGTGCCAGCAGTTTGTGGGGCTCGACTAAAACCGGGGAGCTGTTTTTT | - | 16 | - | TRBJ2-2 | TRBV28
CASSRTGVSEQFF | TGTGCCAGCAGCCGTACGGGCGTTTCGGAGCAGTTCTTC | - | 13 | few | TRBJ2-1 | TRBV3-1
CASSLEVQPGDTQYF | TGCGCCAGCAGCTTGGAGGTTCAACCGGGGGATACGCAGTATTTT | - | 15 | - | TRBJ2-3 | TRBV5-1
CASSQAELYGYTF | TGTGCCAGCAGCCAAGCGGAGCTCTATGGCTACACCTTC | - | 13 | - | TRBJ1-2 | TRBV3-1
CSVVGRAGLGGNEQFF | TGCAGCGTTGTTGGTAGGGCAGGTCTGGGGGGCAATGAGCAGTTCTTC | - | 16 | - | TRBJ2-1 | TRBV29-1
CSVVASLRAFF | TGCAGCGTTGTCGCGAGCTTAAGAGCTTTCTTT | - | 11 | - | TRBJ1-1 | TRBV29-1
CASSWAGVREKLFF | TGTGCCAGCAGCTGGGCCGGGGTTCGTGAAAAACTGTTTTTT | - | 14 | few | TRBJ1-4 | TRBV7-2
CASSPTERQPQHF | TGTGCCAGCAGTCCGACAGAGAGGCAGCCCCAGCATTTT | - | 13 | - | TRBJ1-5 | TRBV12-3/TRBV12-4
CASSPRTGPLLENYGYTF | TGTGCCAGCAGCCCCAGGACAGGACCGCTGCTGGAAAACTATGGCTACACCTTC | TRBD1 | 18 | few | TRBJ1-2 | TRBV7-2
CASSSENMNTIYF | TGTGCCAGCAGCTCCGAGAACATGAACACCATATATTTT | - | 13 | many | TRBJ1-3 | TRBV7-9
CASSRGASGTLDTQYF | TGTGCCAGCAGCCGGGGGGCTAGCGGGACTTTGGATACGCAGTATTTT | TRBD2 | 16 | few | TRBJ2-3 | TRBV11-2
CASSLARYNSNQPQHF | TGCGCCAGCAGCTTGGCTAGGTACAATAGCAATCAGCCCCAGCATTTT | - | 16 | - | TRBJ1-5 | TRBV5-1
CASSQEPGDYGELFF | TGTGCCAGCAGCCAAGAGCCAGGGGATTACGGGGAGCTGTTTTTT | - | 15 | - | TRBJ2-2 | TRBV14